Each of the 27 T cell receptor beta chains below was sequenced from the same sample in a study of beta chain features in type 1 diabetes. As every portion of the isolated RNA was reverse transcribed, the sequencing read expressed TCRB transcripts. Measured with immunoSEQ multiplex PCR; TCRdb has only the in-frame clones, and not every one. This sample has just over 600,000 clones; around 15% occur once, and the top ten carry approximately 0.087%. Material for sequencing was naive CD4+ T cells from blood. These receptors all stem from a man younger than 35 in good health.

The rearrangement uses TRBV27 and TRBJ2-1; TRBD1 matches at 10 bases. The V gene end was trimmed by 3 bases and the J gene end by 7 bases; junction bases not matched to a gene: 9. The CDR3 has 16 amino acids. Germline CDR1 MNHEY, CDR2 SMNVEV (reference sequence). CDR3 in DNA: TGTGCCAGCAGTTTCGAACGTTGGGACAGGGGTAATGAGCAGTTCTTC. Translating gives CASSFERWDRGNEQFF.

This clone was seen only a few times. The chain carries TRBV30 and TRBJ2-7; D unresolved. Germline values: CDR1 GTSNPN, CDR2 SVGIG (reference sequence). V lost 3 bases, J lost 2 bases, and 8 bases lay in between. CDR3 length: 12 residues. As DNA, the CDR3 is TGTGCCTGGAGGAAATGGGCCTACGAGCAGTACTTC. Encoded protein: CAWRKWAYEQYF.

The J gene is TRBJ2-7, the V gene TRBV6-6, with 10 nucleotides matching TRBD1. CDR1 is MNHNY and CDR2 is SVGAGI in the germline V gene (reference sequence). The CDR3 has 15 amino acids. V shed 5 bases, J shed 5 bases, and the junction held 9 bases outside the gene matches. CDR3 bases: TGTGCCAGCAGTCAGGACAGGGGGTCCTACCACGAGCAGTACTTC. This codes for CASSQDRGSYHEQYF.

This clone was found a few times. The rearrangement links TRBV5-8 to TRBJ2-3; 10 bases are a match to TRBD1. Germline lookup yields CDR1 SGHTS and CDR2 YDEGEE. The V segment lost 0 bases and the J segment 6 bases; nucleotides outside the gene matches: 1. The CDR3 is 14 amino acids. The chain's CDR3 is CASSLGQGADTQYF. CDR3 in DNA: TGTGCCAGCAGCTTGGGACAGGGGGCGGATACGCAGTATTTT.

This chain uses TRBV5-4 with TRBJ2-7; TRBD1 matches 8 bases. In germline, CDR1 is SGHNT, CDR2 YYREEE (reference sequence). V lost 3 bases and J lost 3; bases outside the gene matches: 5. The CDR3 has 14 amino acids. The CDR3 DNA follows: TGTGCCAGCAGCTCACAGGGGGTCGGCTACGAGCAGTACTTC. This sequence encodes CASSSQGVGYEQYF.

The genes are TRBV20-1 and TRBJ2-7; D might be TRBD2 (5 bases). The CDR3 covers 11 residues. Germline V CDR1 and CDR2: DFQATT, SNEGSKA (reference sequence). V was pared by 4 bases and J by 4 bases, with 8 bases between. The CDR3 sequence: CSANWEYEQYF. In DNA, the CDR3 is TGCAGTGCTAACTGGGAGTACGAGCAGTACTTC.

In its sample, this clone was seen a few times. The DNA for the CDR3 is TGTGCCAGCAGCCCATCAGCGGATACGCAGTATTTT. It yields the protein CASSPSADTQYF. The V gene is TRBV14, the J gene TRBJ2-3; D not resolved. Germline CDR1 is SGHDN and CDR2 is FVKESK. The CDR3 is 12 residues long. V was cut by 4 bases and J by 6 bases, with 8 bases left in between.

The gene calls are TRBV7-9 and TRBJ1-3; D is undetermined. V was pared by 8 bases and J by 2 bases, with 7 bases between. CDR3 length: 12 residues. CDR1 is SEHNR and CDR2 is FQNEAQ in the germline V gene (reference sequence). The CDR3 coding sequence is TGTGCCAGCGCGACCCCTGGAAACACCATATATTTT. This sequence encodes CASATPGNTIYF.

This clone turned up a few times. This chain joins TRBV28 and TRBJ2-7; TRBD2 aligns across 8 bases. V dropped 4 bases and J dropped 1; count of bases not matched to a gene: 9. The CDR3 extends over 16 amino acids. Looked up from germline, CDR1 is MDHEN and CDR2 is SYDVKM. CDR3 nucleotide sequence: TGTGCCAGCAGTTCTCTGATAGCGGGGCTATCCTACGAGCAGTACTTC. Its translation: CASSSLIAGLSYEQYF.

DNA for the CDR3: TGTGCCAGCAGTTTAGAGGGGGACAGGGGCTCGTGGTACAATCAGCCCCAGCATTTT. Its protein product is CASSLEGDRGSWYNQPQHF. The genes are TRBV27 and TRBJ1-5, with 10 bases lining up with TRBD1. V trimming: 2 bases; J trimming: 3 bases; junction bases outside the gene matches: 13. Germline V CDR1 and CDR2: MNHEY, SMNVEV (reference sequence). CDR3 size: 19 residues.

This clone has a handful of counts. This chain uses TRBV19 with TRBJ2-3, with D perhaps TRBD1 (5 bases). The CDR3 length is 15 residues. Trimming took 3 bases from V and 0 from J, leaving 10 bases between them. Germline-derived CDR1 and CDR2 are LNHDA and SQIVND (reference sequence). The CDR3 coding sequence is TGTGCCAGTAGTATCTGGGGCAGCAGCACAGATACGCAGTATTTT. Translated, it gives CASSIWGSSTDTQYF. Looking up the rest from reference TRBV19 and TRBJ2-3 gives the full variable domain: DGGITQSPKYLFRKEGQNVTLSCEQNLNHDAMYWYRQDPGQGLRLIYYSQIVNDFQKGDIAEGYSVSREKKESFPLTVTSAQKNPTAFYLCASSIWGSSTDTQYFGPGTRLTVL.

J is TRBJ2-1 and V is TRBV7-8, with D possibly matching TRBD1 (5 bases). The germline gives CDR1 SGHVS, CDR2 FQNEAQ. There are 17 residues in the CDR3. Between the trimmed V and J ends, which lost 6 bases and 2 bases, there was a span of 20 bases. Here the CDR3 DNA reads TGTGCCAGCAGACCAGCCCCGGCAGGGCTGGCCTACAATGAGCAGTTCTTC. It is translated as CASRPAPAGLAYNEQFF.

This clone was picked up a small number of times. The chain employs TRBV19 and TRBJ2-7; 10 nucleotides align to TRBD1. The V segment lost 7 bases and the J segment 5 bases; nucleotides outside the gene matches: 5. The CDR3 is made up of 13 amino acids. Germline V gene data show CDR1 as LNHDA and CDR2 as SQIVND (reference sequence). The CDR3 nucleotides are TGTGCCAGTATGACAGGGGGCGGGAACGAGCAGTACTTC. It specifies CASMTGGGNEQYF.

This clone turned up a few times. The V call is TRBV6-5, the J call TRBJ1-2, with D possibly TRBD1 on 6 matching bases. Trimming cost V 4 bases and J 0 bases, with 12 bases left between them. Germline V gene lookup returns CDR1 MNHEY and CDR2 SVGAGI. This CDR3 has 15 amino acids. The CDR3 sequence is CASSSTGLANYGYTF. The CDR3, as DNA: TGTGCCAGCAGTTCGACAGGATTGGCTAACTATGGCTACACCTTC.

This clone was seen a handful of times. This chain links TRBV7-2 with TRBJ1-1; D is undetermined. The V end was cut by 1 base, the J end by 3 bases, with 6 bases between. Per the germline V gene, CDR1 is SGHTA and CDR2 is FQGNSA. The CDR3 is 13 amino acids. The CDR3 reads CASSLEQYTEAFF. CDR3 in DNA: TGTGCCAGCAGCTTAGAACAGTACACTGAAGCTTTCTTT.

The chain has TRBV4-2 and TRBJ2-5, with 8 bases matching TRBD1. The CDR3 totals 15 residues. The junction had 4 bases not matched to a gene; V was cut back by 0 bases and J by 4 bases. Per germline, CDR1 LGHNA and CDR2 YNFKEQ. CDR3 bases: TGTGCCAGCAGCCAAGATCACAGGGGGAGAGAGACCCAGTACTTC. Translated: CASSQDHRGRETQYF.

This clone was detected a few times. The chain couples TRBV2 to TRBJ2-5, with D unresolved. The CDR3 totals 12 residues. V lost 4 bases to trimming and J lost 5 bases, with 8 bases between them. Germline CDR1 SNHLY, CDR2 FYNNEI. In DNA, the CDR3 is TGTGCCAGCAGTGGAGGCGCGGAGACCCAGTACTTC. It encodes CASSGGAETQYF.

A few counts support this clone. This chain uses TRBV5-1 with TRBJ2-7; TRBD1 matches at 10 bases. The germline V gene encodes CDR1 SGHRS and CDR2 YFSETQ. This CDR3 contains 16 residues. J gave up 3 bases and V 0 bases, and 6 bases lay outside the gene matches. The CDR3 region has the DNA TGCGCCAGCAGCTTGGCCCGGGACAGGGGCGGCTACGAGCAGTACTTC. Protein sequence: CASSLARDRGGYEQYF.

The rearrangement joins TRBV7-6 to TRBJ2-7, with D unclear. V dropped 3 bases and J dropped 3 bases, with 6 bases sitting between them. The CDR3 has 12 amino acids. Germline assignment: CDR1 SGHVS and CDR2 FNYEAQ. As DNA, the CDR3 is TGTGCCAGCAGCTTCATGGACTACGAGCAGTACTTC. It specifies CASSFMDYEQYF. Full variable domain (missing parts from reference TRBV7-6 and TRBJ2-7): GAGVSQSPRYKVTKRGQDVALRCDPISGHVSLYWYRQALGQGPEFLTYFNYEAQQDKSGLPNDRFSAERPEGSISTLTIQRTEQRDSAMYRCASSFMDYEQYFGPGTRLTVT.

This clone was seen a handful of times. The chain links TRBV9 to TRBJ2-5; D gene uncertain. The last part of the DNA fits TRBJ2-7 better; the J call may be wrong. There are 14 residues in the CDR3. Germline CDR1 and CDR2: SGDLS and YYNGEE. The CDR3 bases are TGTGCCAGCAGCCCCGAGAGCGATCCCTACGAGCAGTACTTC. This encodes CASSPESDPYEQYF.

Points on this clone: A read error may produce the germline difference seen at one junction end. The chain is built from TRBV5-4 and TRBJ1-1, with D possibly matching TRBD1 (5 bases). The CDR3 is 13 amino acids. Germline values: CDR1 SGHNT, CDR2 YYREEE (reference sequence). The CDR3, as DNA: TGTGCCAGCACCTTGGGGGGGGACACTGAAGCTTTCTTT. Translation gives CASTLGGDTEAFF.

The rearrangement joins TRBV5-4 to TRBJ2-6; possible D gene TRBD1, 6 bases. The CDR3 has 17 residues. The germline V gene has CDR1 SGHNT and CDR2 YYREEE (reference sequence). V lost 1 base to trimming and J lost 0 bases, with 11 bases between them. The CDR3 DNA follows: TGTGCCAGCAGCTTGCCAGGGGATCCCTCTGGGGCCAACGTCCTGACTTTC. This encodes CASSLPGDPSGANVLTF. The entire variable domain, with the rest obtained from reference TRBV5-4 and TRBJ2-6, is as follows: ETGVTQSPTHLIKTRGQQVTLRCSSQSGHNTVSWYQQALGQGPQFIFQYYREEENGRGNFPPRFSGLQFPNYSSELNVNALELDDSALYLCASSLPGDPSGANVLTFGAGSRLTVL.

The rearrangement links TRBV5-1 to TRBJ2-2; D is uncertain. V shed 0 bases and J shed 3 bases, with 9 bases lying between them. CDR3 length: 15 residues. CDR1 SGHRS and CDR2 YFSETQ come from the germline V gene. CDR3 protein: CASSLAGSYTGELFF. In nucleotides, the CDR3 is TGCGCCAGCAGCTTGGCCGGGTCGTACACCGGGGAGCTGTTTTTT.

CDR3 nucleotide sequence: TGTGCCAGTAGGGCGAGGAACACCGGGGAGCTGTTTTTT. It codes for CASRARNTGELFF. The chain uses TRBV19 and TRBJ2-2; no clear D gene. The germline gives CDR1 LNHDA, CDR2 SQIVND (reference sequence). Trimming took off 6 bases at V and 1 base at J, with 6 bases between the two ends. The CDR3 totals 13 residues.

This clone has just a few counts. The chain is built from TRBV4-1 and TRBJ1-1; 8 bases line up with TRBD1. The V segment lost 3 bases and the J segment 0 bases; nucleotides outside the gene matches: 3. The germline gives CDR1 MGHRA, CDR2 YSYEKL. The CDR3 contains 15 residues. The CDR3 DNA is TGCGCCAGCAGCCACGACAGGGGTATGAACACTGAAGCTTTCTTT. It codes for CASSHDRGMNTEAFF.

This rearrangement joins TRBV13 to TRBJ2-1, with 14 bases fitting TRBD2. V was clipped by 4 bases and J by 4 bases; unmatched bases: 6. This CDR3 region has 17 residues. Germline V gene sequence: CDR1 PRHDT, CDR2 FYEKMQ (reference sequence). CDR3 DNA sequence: TGTGCCAGCAGCTCGGCCCGGACTAGCGGGAGGTACAATGAGCAGTTCTTC. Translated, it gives CASSSARTSGRYNEQFF.

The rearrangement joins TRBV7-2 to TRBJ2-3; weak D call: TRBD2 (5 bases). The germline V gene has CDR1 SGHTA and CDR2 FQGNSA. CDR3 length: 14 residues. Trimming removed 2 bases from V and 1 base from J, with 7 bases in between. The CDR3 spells CASSLLGGTDTQYF. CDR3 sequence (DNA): TGTGCCAGCAGCTTACTGGGAGGCACAGATACGCAGTATTTT.